The source of this TCR beta chain is a study of blood T cell repertoires in COVID-19. The overall study: Whether acute or convalescent, the COVID-19 samples came from the United States, Italy and Spain. Nucleic acid was either cDNA or gDNA, and it came from T cells, B-cell-depleted T cells, or PBMCs.

This CDR3 comprises 15 residues. Looked up from germline, CDR1 is MGHRA and CDR2 is YSYEKL. The germline V and J ends were trimmed by 0 bases and 6 bases, with 15 bases remaining between them. Measured with immunoSEQ multiplex PCR; TCRdb has only the in-frame clones, and not every one. Among 210,000 or so clones, around 80% were seen once, and the ten largest hold over 9.5%. This clone was recorded once. The chain recombines TRBV4-1 with TRBJ2-7, with D uncertain. The origin of this receptor is a woman aged 40 to 50 with acute or convalescent COVID-19. Sequencing was carried out using peripheral blood. The CDR3 reads CASSQEPDLGREQYF. The DNA of the CDR3 is TGCGCCAGCAGCCAAGAACCAGACCTTGGGCGCGAGCAGTACTTC.